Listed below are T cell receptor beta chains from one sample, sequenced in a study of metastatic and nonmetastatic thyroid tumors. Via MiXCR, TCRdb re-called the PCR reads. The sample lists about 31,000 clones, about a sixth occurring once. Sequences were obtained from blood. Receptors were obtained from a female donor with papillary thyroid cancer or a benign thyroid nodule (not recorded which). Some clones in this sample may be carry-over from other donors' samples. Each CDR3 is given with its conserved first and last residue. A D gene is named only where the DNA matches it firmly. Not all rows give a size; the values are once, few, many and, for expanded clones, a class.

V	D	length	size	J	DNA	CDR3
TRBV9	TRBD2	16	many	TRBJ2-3	TGTGCCAGCAGCGACCCAACCGGGGGGGACACAGATACGCAGTATTTT	CASSDPTGGDTDTQYF
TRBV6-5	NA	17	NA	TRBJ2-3	TGTGCCAGCATTTACTTTCGTGGGACATGGGGCACAGATACGCAGTATTTT	CASIYFRGTWGTDTQYF
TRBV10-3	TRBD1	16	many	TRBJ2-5	TGTGCCATCAGTGAGATATCGGCAGGGGGTTCGAAGACCCAGTACTTC	CAISEISAGGSKTQYF
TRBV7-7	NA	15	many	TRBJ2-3	TGTGCTAGCAGCTTATCCCCGGGTAGCATAGATACGCAGTATTTT	CASSLSPGSIDTQYF
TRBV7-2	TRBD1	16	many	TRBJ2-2	TGTGCCAGCAGCACTGCAGGGGGCCTCTACGCGGGGGAGCTGTTTTTT	CASSTAGGLYAGELFF
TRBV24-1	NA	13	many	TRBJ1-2	TGTGCCACCAGTGACTCACCAAGGGAAGGCTACACCTTC	CATSDSPREGYTF
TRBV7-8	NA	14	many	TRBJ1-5	TGTGCCAGCAGCTTAGGCAGGGGCAATCAGCCCCAGCATTTT	CASSLGRGNQPQHF
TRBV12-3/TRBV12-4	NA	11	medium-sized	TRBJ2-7	TGTGCCAGCAGTTCAACCTACGAGCAGTACTTC	CASSSTYEQYF
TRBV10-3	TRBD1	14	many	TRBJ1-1	TGTGCCACACGGACAGGGGATAGGAACACTGAAGCTTTCTTT	CATRTGDRNTEAFF
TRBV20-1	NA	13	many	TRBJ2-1	TGCAGTGCTAGAGATAAAGCTATGGGCGAGCAGTTCTTC	CSARDKAMGEQFF
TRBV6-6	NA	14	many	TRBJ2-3	TGTGCCAGCAGTTACGGGGGGGCCACAGATACGCAGTATTTT	CASSYGGATDTQYF
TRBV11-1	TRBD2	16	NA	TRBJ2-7	TGTGCCAGCAGCGTCAGGGAGGGGTCTCCTCCCTACGAGCAGTACTTC	CASSVREGSPPYEQYF
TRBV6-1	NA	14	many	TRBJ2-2	TGTGCCAGCAGTTCGTCGGGGGGCAGGGGAGGACTGTTTTTT	CASSSSGGRGGLFF
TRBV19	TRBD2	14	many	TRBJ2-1	TGTGCCAGTAAAGGACGACTAGCGGGAACTGAGCAGTTCTTC	CASKGRLAGTEQFF
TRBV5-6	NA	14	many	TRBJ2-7	TGTGCCAGCAGCTTAACAATGACATTCTACGAGCAGTACTTC	CASSLTMTFYEQYF
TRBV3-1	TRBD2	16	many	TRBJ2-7	TGTGCCAGCAGCCAAGATTTGACTAGCGGTACCTACGAGCAGTACTTC	CASSQDLTSGTYEQYF
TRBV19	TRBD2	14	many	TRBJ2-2	TGTGCCAGCCTAAAGCGGGAAAGCTCCGGGGAGCTGTTTTTT	CASLKRESSGELFF
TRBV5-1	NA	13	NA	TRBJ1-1	TGCGCCAGCAGCTTGGCTACAGACTCTGAAGCTTTCTTT	CASSLATDSEAFF
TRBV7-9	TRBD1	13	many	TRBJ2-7	TGTGCCAGCAGCGAAGCAGGGGGCTACGAGCAGTACTTC	CASSEAGGYEQYF
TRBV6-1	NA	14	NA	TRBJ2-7	TGTGCCAGCATGCCAGGACACGGTCCCTACGAGCAGTACTTC	CASMPGHGPYEQYF
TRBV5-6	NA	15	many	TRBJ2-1	TGTGCCAGCAGCCGAGGGCTTTTTTGGAACAATGAGCAGTTCTTC	CASSRGLFWNNEQFF
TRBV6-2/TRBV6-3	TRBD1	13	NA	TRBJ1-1	TGTGCCGGCAGCGGACAGGGGGACACTGAAGCTTTGTTT	CAGSGQGDTEALF
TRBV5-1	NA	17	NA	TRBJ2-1	TGCGCCAGCAGCTCAGGTCGTAAGGGTAGCTCCTACAATGAGCAGTTCTTC	CASSSGRKGSSYNEQFF
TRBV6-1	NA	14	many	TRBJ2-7	TGTGCCAGCAGTCATAACAGGGAACGGTACGAGCAGTACTTC	CASSHNRERYEQYF
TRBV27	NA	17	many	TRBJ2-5	TGTGCCAGCAGTTTGGGCGCGGGGTTAGCGCGCCCAGAGACCCAGTACTTC	CASSLGAGLARPETQYF
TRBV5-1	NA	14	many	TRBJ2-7	TGCGCCAGCAGCTTGGGCGGGGAAACGTACGAGCAGTACTTC	CASSLGGETYEQYF
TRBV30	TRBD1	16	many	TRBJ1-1	TGTGCCTGGAGTACACAGAAGATAACAGGGGACACTGAAGCTTTCTTT	CAWSTQKITGDTEAFF
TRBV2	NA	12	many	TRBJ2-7	TGTGCCAGTCGGGACTTATCCTACGAGCAGTACTTC	CASRDLSYEQYF
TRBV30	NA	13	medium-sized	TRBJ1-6	TGTGCCTGGAGTGTACTCGATGGTTCACCCCTCCACTTT	CAWSVLDGSPLHF
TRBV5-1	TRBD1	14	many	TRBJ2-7	TGCGCCAGCAGCTTGGTCGACAGGGACAACGAGCAGTACTTC	CASSLVDRDNEQYF
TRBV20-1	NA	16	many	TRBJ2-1	TGCAGTGCTAGAGATCGGAAACGGGAAGTAGTAAATGAGCAGTTCTTC	CSARDRKREVVNEQFF
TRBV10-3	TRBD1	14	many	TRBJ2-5	TGTGCCATCAGTGAAAACAGGGGGATTGAGACCCAGTACTTC	CAISENRGIETQYF
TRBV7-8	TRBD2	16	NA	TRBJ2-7	TGTGCCAGCAGCAACCTAACGGGACTAGTTTCTCGCGAGCAGTACTTC	CASSNLTGLVSREQYF
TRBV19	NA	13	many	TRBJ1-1	TGTGCCAGTAGTATATCGGTCGGCGCTGAAGCTTTCTTT	CASSISVGAEAFF
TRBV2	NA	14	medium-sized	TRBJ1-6	TGTGCCAGCAGTGATTATACCGATGCTTCACCCCTCCACTTT	CASSDYTDASPLHF
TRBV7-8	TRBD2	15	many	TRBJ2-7	TGTGCCAGCAGCCCACTAGCGGGAGAAGGTTACGAGCAGTACTTC	CASSPLAGEGYEQYF
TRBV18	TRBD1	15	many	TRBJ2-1	TGTGCCAGCTCACCCGGGACAGGGCCCCTCAATGAGCAGTTCTTC	CASSPGTGPLNEQFF
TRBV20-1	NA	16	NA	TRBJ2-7	TGCAGTGCTATGCACCAGGCGGGTGCTATCTCCTACGAGCAGTACTTC	CSAMHQAGAISYEQYF
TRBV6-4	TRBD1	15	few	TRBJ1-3	TGTGCCAGCAGCCCGACAGGGGATCCTGTAAACACCATATATTTT	CASSPTGDPVNTIYF
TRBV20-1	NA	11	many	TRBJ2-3	TGCAGTGCTACACCCACAGATACGCAGTATTTT	CSATPTDTQYF
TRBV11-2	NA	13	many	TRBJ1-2	TGTGCCAGCAGCCATGGACGGAACTATGGCTACACCTTC	CASSHGRNYGYTF
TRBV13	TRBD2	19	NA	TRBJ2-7	TGTGCCAGCAGCACACCCCTTGGGACTAGCGGGAAGATAAACTACGAGCAGTACTTC	CASSTPLGTSGKINYEQYF
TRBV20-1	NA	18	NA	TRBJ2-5	TGCAGTGCTAGAGATTCCCGGGGGCCGGCGCGGAGGGGAGAGACCCAGTACTTC	CSARDSRGPARRGETQYF
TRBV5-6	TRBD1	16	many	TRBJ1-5	TGTGCCAGCAGCTTGGCCGGGAGGACAGGGCGGGAGCCCCAGCATTTT	CASSLAGRTGREPQHF
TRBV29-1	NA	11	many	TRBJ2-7	TGCAGCGGGCGGGGGCCCGGCGAGCAGTACTTC	CSGRGPGEQYF
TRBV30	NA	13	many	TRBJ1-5	TGTGCCTGTTCTGGGGCACACAATCAGCCCCAGCATTTT	CACSGAHNQPQHF
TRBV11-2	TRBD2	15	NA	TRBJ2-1	TGTGCCAGCAGCATGACCCGTAGCGGGTACAATGAGCAGTTCTTC	CASSMTRSGYNEQFF
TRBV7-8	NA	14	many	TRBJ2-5	TGTGCCAGCAGCAAGCTAGCACCCGGGGGGACCCAGTACTTC	CASSKLAPGGTQYF
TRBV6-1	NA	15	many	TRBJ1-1	TGTGCCAGCACCCCCCGGGCCGGAACTAACACTGAAGCTTTCTTT	CASTPRAGTNTEAFF
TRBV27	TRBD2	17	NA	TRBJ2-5	TGTGCCAGCAACCCCCTTAGCGGGAGGGCGCGAGGAGAGACCCAGTACTTC	CASNPLSGRARGETQYF
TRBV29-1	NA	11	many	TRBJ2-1	TGCAGCGCGACATCCTACAATGAGCAGTTCTTC	CSATSYNEQFF
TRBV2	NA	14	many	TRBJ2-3	TGTGCCACTACCGGAGGGAGGAGCACAGATACGCAGTATTTT	CATTGGRSTDTQYF
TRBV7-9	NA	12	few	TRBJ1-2	TGTGCCAGCAGAGAACAGGGATTTGGTTACACCTTC	CASREQGFGYTF
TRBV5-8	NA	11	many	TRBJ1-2	TGTGCCAGCAGCCCGAGCTATGGCTACACCTTC	CASSPSYGYTF
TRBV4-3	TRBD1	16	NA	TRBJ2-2	TGCGCCAGCAGCCAAGGGACAGGGGACAACACCGGGGAGCTGTTTTTT	CASSQGTGDNTGELFF